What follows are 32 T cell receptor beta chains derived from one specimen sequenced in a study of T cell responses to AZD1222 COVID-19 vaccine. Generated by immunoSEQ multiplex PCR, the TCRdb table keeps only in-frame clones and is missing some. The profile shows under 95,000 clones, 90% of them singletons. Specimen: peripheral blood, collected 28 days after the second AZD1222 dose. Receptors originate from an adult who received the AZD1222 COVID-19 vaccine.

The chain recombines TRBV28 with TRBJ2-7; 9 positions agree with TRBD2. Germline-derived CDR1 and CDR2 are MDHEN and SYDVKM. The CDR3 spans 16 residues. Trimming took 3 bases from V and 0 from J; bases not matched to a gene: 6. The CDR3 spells CASSFGLAGVSYEQYF. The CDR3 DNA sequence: TGTGCCAGCAGTTTTGGGTTAGCGGGGGTCTCCTACGAGCAGTACTTC. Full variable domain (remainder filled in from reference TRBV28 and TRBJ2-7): DVKVTQSSRYLVKRTGEKVFLECVQDMDHENMFWYRQDPGLGLRLIYFSYDVKMKEKGDIPEGYSVSREKKERFSLILESASTNQTSMYLCASSFGLAGVSYEQYFGPGTRLTVT.

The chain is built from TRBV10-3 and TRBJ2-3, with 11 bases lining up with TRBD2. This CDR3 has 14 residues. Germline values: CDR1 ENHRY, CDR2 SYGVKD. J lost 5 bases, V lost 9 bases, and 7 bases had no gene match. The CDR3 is CAINSGGAKDTQYF. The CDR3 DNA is TGTGCCATTAATAGCGGGGGGGCTAAAGATACGCAGTATTTT.

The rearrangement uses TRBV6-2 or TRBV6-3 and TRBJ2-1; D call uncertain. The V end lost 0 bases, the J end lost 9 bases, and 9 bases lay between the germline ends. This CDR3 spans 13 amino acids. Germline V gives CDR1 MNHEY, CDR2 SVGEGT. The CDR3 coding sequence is TGTGCCAGCAGTTACTCGATGGTGGGTGAGCAGTTCTTC. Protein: CASSYSMVGEQFF.

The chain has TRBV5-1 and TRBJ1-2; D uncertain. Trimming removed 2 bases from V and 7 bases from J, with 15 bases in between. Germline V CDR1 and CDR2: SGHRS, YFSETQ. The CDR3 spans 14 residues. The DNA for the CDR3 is TGCGCCAGCAGCTTTATAGGTAAAGAGAGTGGCTACACCTTC. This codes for CASSFIGKESGYTF.

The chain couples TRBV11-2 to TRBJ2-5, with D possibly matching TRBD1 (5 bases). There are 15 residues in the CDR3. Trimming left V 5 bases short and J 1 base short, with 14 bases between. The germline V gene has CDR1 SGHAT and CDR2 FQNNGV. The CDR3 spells CASSIRGRAQETQYF. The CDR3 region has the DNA TGTGCCAGCAGCATTAGAGGCAGGGCCCAAGAGACCCAGTACTTC.

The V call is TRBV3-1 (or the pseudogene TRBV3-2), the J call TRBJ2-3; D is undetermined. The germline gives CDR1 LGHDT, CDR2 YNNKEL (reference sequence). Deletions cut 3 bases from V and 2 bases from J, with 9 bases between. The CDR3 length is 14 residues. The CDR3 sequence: CASSHHSLTDTQYF. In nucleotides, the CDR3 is TGTGCCAGCAGCCACCACAGCCTCACAGATACGCAGTATTTT.

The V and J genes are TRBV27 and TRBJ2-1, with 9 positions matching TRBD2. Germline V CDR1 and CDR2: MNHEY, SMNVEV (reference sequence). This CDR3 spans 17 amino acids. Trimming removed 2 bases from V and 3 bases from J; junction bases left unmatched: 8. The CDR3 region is CASSLIPLAGLYNEQFF. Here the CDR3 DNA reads TGTGCCAGCAGTTTAATCCCACTAGCGGGTCTCTACAATGAGCAGTTCTTC.

CDR3 coding DNA: TGTGCCAGCAGCGATGACAGGGAGAATGGCTACACCTTC. Translated: CASSDDRENGYTF. The rearrangement links TRBV2 to TRBJ1-2; TRBD1 aligns across 7 bases. Germline trimming cut 6 bases from V and 6 bases from J; bases unmatched to any gene: 7. CDR3 length: 13 residues. Germline V gene lookup returns CDR1 SNHLY and CDR2 FYNNEI.

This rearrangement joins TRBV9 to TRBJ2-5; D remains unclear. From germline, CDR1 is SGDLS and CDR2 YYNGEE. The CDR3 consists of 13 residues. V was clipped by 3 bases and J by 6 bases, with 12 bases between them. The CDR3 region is CASSARIGKTQYF. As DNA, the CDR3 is TGTGCCAGCAGCGCCAGGATTGGGAAGACCCAGTACTTC.

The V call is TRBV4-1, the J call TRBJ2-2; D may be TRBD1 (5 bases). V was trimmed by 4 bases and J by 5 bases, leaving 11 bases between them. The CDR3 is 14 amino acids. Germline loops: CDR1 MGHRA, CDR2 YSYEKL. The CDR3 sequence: CASSPWGRTGELFF. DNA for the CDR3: TGCGCCAGCAGCCCCTGGGGCCGTACCGGGGAGCTGTTTTTT.

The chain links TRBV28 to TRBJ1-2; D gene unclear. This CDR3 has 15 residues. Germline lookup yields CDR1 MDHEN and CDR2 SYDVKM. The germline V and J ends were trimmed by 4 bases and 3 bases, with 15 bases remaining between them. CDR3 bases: TGTGCCAGCAGTTCCACTTTCGGATCTTACTATGGCTACACCTTC. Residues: CASSSTFGSYYGYTF.

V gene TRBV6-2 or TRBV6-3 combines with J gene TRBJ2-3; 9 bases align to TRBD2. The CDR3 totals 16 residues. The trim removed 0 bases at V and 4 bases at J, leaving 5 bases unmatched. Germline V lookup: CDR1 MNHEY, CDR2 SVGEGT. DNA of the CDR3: TGTGCCAGCAGTTACTCGACCGCGGGGGGGCCAGATACGCAGTATTTT. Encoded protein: CASSYSTAGGPDTQYF.

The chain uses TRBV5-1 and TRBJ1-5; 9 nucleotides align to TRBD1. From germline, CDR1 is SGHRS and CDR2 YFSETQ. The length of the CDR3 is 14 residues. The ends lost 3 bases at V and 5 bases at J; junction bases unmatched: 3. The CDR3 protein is CASSSTGGDQPQHF. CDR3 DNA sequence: TGCGCCAGCAGCTCGACAGGGGGTGATCAGCCCCAGCATTTT. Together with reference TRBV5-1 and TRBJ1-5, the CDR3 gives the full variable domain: KAGVTQTPRYLIKTRGQQVTLSCSPISGHRSVSWYQQTPGQGLQFLFEYFSETQRNKGNFPGRFSGRQFSNSRSEMNVSTLELGDSALYLCASSSTGGDQPQHFGDGTRLSIL.

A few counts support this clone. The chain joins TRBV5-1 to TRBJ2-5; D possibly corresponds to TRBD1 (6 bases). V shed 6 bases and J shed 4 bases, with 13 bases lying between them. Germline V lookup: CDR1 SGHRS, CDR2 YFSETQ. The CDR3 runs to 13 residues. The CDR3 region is CASTIGQRETQYF. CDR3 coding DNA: TGCGCCAGCACAATCGGACAGAGAGAGACCCAGTACTTC.

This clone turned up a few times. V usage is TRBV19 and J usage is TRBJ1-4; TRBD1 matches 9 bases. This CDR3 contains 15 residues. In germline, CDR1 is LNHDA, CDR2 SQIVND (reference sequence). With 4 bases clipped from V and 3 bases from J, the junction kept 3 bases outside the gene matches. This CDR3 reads CASSTRDRANEKLFF. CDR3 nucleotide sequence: TGTGCCAGTAGTACCCGGGACAGGGCTAATGAAAAACTGTTTTTT.

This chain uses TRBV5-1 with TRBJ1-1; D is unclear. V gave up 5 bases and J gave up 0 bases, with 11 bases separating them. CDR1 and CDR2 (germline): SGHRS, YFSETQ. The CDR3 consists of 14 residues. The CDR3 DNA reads TGCGCCAGCAGGGACCTCAGGCTGAACACTGAAGCTTTCTTT. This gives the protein CASRDLRLNTEAFF. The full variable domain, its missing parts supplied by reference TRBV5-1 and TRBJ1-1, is KAGVTQTPRYLIKTRGQQVTLSCSPISGHRSVSWYQQTPGQGLQFLFEYFSETQRNKGNFPGRFSGRQFSNSRSEMNVSTLELGDSALYLCASRDLRLNTEAFFGQGTRLTVV.

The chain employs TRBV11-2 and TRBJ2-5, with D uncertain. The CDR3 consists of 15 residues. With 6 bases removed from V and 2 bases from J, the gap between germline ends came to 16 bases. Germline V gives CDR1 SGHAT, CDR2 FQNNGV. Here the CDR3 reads CASSYTDTLQETQYF. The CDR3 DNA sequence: TGTGCCAGCAGTTACACCGACACCCTTCAAGAGACCCAGTACTTC. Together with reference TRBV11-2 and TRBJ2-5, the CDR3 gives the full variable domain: EAGVAQSPRYKIIEKRQSVAFWCNPISGHATLYWYQQILGQGPKLLIQFQNNGVVDDSQLPKDRFSAERLKGVDSTLKIQPAKLEDSAVYLCASSYTDTLQETQYFGPGTRLLVL.

The CDR3 is CASSLKGFGYTF. CDR3 coding DNA: TGTGCCAGCAGTTTAAAAGGGTTTGGCTACACCTTC. This rearrangement joins TRBV28 to TRBJ1-2; no clear D. This CDR3 contains 12 residues. Germline lookup yields CDR1 MDHEN and CDR2 SYDVKM. Trimming shortened V by 2 bases and J by 7 bases, and 8 bases separated the two germline ends.

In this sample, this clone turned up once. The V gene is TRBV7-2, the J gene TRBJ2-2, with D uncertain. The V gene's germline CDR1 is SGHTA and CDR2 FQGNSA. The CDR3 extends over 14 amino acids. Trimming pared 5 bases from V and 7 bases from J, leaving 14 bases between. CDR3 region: CASSPLSGGGELFF. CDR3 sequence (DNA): TGTGCCAGCAGCCCCCTCTCCGGCGGCGGGGAGCTGTTTTTT.

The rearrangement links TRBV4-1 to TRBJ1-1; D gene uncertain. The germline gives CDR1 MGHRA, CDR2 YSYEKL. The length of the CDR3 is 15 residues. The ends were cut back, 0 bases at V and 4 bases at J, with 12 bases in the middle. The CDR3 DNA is TGCGCCAGCAGCCAAGAGGAAGGGTCCAGCACTGAAGCTTTCTTT. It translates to CASSQEEGSSTEAFF.

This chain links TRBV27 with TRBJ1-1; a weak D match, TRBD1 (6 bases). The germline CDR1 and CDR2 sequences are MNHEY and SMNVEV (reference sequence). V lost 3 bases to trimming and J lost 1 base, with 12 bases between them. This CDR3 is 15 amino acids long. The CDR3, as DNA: TGTGCCAGCAGTTTGGGAGGGGGGAGGAACACTGAAGCTTTCTTT. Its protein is CASSLGGGRNTEAFF.

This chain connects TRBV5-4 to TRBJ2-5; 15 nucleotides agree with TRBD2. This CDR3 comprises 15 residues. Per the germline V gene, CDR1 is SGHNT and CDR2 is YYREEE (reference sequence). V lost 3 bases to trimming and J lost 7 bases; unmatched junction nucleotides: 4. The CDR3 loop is CASSSGLAGGRTQYF. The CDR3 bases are TGTGCCAGCAGCTCCGGACTAGCGGGGGGGCGGACCCAGTACTTC.

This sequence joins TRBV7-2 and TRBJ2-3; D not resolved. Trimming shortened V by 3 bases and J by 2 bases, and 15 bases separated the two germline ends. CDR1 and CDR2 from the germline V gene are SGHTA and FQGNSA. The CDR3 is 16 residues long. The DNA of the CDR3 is TGTGCCAGCAGCTTGGGTACGACACTCTTCACAGATACGCAGTATTTT. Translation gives CASSLGTTLFTDTQYF.

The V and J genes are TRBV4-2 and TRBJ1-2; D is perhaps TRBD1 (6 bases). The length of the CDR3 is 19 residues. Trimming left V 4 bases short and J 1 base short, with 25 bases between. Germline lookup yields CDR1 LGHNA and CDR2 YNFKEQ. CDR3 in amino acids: CASSLGLTKGGEINYGYTF. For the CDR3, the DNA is TGTGCCAGCAGCCTCGGGCTGACGAAGGGGGGAGAAATTAACTATGGCTACACCTTC.

The CDR3 bases are TGCGCCAGCAGCTCCGACTATTCCCGTACGGATACGCAGTATTTT. Its translation is CASSSDYSRTDTQYF. V usage is TRBV5-1 and J usage is TRBJ2-3; D possibly corresponds to TRBD2 (5 bases). Germline values: CDR1 SGHRS, CDR2 YFSETQ. V was clipped by 3 bases and J by 6 bases, with 17 bases between them. The CDR3 has 15 amino acids. Drawing the rest from reference TRBV5-1 and TRBJ2-3, the complete variable domain is KAGVTQTPRYLIKTRGQQVTLSCSPISGHRSVSWYQQTPGQGLQFLFEYFSETQRNKGNFPGRFSGRQFSNSRSEMNVSTLELGDSALYLCASSSDYSRTDTQYFGPGTRLTVL.

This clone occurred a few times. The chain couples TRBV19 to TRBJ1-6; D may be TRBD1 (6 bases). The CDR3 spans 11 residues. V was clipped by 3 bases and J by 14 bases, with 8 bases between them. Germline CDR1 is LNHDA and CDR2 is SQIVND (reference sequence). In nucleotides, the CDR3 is TGTGCCAGTAGTATGCGGGACACCCTCCACTTT. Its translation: CASSMRDTLHF.

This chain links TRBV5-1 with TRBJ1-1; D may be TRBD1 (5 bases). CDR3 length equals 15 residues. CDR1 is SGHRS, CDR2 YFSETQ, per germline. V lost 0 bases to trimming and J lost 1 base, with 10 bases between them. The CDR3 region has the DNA TGCGCCAGCAGCTTGGGCGGGACGGCGAACACTGAAGCTTTCTTT. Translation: CASSLGGTANTEAFF.

CDR3 coding DNA: TGCGCCAGCAGCTTATCGACACAAAACACTGAAGCTTTCTTT. Amino acids: CASSLSTQNTEAFF. This chain joins TRBV5-1 and TRBJ1-1; D gene ambiguous. Germline V gives CDR1 SGHRS, CDR2 YFSETQ. This CDR3 has 14 amino acids. Trimming took off 2 bases at V and 2 bases at J, with 10 bases between the two ends.

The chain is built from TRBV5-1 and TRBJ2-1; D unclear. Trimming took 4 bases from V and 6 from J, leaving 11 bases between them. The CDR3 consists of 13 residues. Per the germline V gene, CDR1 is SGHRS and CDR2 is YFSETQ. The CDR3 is CASSHAQSNEQFF. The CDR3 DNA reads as TGCGCCAGCAGCCATGCCCAATCCAATGAGCAGTTCTTC. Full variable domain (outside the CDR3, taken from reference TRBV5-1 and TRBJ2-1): KAGVTQTPRYLIKTRGQQVTLSCSPISGHRSVSWYQQTPGQGLQFLFEYFSETQRNKGNFPGRFSGRQFSNSRSEMNVSTLELGDSALYLCASSHAQSNEQFFGPGTRLTVL.

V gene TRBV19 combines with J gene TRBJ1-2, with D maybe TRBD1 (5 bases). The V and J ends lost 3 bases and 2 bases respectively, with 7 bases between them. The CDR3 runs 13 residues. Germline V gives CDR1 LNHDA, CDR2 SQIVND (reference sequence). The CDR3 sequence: CASSIRQNYGYTF. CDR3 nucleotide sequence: TGTGCCAGTAGTATTAGACAGAACTATGGCTACACCTTC. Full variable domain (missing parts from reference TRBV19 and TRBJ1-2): DGGITQSPKYLFRKEGQNVTLSCEQNLNHDAMYWYRQDPGQGLRLIYYSQIVNDFQKGDIAEGYSVSREKKESFPLTVTSAQKNPTAFYLCASSIRQNYGYTFGSGTRLTVV.

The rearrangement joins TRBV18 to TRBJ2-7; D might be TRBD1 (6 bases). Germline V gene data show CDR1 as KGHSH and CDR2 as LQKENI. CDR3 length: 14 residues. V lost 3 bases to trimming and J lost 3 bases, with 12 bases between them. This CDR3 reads CASSPLSGVYEQYF. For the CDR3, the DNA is TGTGCCAGCTCACCGTTGTCAGGGGTCTACGAGCAGTACTTC.

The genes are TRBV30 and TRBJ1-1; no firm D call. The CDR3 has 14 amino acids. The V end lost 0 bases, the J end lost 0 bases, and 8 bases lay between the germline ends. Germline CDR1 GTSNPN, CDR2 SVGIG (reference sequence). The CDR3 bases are TGTGCCTGGAGTGTACGAGTTCTGAACACTGAAGCTTTCTTT. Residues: CAWSVRVLNTEAFF.